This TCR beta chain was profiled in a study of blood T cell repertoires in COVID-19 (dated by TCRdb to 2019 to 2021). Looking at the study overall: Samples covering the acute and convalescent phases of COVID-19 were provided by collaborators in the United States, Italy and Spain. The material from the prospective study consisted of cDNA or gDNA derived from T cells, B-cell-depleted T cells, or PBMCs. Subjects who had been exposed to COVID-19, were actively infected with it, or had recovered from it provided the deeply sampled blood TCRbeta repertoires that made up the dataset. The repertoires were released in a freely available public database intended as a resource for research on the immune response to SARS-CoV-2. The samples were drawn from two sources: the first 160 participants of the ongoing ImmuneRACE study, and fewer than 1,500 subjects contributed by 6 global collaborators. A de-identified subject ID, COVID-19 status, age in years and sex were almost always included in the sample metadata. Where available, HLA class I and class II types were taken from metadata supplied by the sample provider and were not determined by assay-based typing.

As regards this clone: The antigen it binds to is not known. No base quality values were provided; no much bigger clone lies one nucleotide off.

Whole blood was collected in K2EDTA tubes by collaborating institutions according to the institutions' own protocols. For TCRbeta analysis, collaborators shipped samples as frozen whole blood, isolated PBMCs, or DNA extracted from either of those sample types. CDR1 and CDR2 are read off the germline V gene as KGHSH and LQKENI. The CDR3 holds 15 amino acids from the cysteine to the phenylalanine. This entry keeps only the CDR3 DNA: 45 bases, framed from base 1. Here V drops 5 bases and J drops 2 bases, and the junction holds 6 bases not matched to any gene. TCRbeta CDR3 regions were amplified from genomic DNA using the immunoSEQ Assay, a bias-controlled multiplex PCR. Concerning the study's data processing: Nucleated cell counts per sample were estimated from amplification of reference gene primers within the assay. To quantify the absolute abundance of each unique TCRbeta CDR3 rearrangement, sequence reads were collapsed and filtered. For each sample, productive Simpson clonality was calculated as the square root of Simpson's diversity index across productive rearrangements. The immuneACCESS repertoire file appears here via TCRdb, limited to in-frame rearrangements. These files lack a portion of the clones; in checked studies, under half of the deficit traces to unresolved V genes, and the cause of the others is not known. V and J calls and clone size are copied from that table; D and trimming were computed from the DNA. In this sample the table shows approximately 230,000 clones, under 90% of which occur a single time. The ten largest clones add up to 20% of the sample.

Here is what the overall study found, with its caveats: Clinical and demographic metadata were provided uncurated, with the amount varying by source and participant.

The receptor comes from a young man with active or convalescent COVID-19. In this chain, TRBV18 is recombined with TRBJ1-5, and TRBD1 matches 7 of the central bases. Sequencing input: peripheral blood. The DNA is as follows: TGTGCCAGCTCAGCCGGGACAGCGGGCAATCAGCCCCAGCATTTT. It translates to CASSAGTAGNQPQHF.